This T cell receptor beta chain was documented in a study of blood T cell repertoires in COVID-19. On the study more broadly: COVID-19 samples from acute and convalescent phases originated in the United States, Italy and Spain. PBMCs, B-cell-depleted T cells, or T cells were the source of the cDNA or gDNA that made up the material.

CDR3 length: 15 amino acids. Germline V gene data show CDR1 as MNHEY and CDR2 as SVGAGI. V was clipped by 9 bases and J by 7 bases; unmatched bases: 13. This clone was detected once. Authors' methods: Researchers report that nucleated cell counts were estimated from reference gene primer amplification. Sequenced by immunoSEQ multiplex PCR; TCRdb stores in-frame clones only, minus some. That table furnishes V, J and clone size, whereas the DNA furnished D and trimming. The table lists 150,000 to 200,000 clones, about 88% of them singletons. Sequencing used peripheral blood. The chain carries TRBV6-5 and TRBJ2-2; 8 nucleotides line up with TRBD2. The receptor comes from a man in his sixties with active or convalescent COVID-19. CDR3 amino acids: CASTHAGGMFGELFF. The CDR3 DNA reads as TGTGCCAGTACACACGCGGGGGGCATGTTCGGGGAGCTGTTTTTT.